A single sample gave rise to the 27 T cell receptor beta chains below, sequenced in a study of control samples from healthy donors and cancer patients. Repertoires were generated with immunoSEQ multiplex PCR, while TCRdb's copy carries only in-frame clones and drops some. The sample carries some 140,000 clones, about nine tenths recorded once. Specimen: blood. The source is a man aged 30-40 years in good health.

The J gene is TRBJ2-2, the V gene TRBV7-9, with a possible D match to TRBD1 (6 bases). Germline loops: CDR1 SEHNR, CDR2 FQNEAQ (reference sequence). Trimming left V 9 bases short and J 6 bases short, with 11 bases between. CDR3 length: 12 residues. This CDR3 is CASTWGPGELFF. The CDR3 nucleotides read TGTGCCAGTACCTGGGGGCCCGGGGAGCTGTTTTTT.

This rearrangement joins TRBV7-9 to TRBJ2-7, with a possible D match to TRBD2 (5 bases). The germline CDR1 and CDR2 sequences are SEHNR and FQNEAQ (reference sequence). The V end was cut by 4 bases, the J end by 7 bases, with 11 bases between. The CDR3 loop spans 12 amino acids. CDR3 residues: CASSSGFGEQYF. The CDR3, as DNA: TGTGCCAGCAGCTCGGGATTCGGGGAGCAGTACTTC.

This chain connects TRBV30 to TRBJ2-2, with 7 bases that match TRBD2. The CDR3 is 14 residues long. Germline-derived CDR1 and CDR2 are GTSNPN and SVGIG (reference sequence). V was clipped by 4 bases and J by 0 bases; unmatched bases: 2. CDR3 nucleotides: TGTGCCTGGACTAGCGGCGCGAACACCGGGGAGCTGTTTTTT. Protein sequence: CAWTSGANTGELFF.

The chain recombines TRBV28 with TRBJ1-1; D unresolved. In germline, CDR1 is MDHEN, CDR2 SYDVKM. V lost 8 bases to trimming and J lost 0 bases, with 16 bases between them. The CDR3 covers 15 residues. CDR3 sequence reads: CASHALGSLNTEAFF. DNA for the CDR3: TGTGCCAGCCATGCGCTCGGCAGCTTGAACACTGAAGCTTTCTTT.

The genes are TRBV6-4 and TRBJ2-2; D possibly corresponds to TRBD1 (6 bases). Trimming left V 2 bases short and J 7 bases short, with 8 bases between. The CDR3 totals 13 residues. Germline CDR1 and CDR2: MRHNA and SNTAGT. CDR3 sequence (DNA): TGTGCCAGCAGTGACCTGACAGGCGGGGAGCTGTTTTTT. Translated, it gives CASSDLTGGELFF.

This chain connects TRBV4-1 to TRBJ2-1; D remains unclear. The ends were cut back, 4 bases at V and 0 bases at J, with 13 bases in the middle. This CDR3 has 16 residues. Germline loops: CDR1 MGHRA, CDR2 YSYEKL. CDR3 in amino acids: CASSLTVLSSYNEQFF. DNA of the CDR3: TGCGCCAGCAGCCTGACCGTCTTGAGCTCCTACAATGAGCAGTTCTTC.

The table lists this clone with a count of one. This chain joins TRBV5-4 and TRBJ2-7; 7 bases are a match to TRBD1. J gave up 3 bases and V 4 bases, and 4 bases lay outside the gene matches. Germline V gives CDR1 SGHNT, CDR2 YYREEE (reference sequence). The CDR3 is made up of 13 amino acids. The CDR3 DNA reads as TGTGCCAGCAGCCCACGACAGGGCTACGAGCAGTACTTC. Translation gives CASSPRQGYEQYF.

This clone was seen once. The V gene is TRBV6-5, the J gene TRBJ1-2; D is ambiguous. Between the trimmed V and J ends, which lost 6 bases and 7 bases, there was a span of 15 bases. Germline V gene data show CDR1 as MNHEY and CDR2 as SVGAGI. The CDR3 length is 13 residues. The CDR3 DNA is TGTGCCAGCAGACCTCGACACGTGGCTGGCTACACCTTC. It is translated as CASRPRHVAGYTF.

This rearrangement joins TRBV5-8 to TRBJ2-3; TRBD1 aligns across 8 bases. Germline V gene lookup returns CDR1 SGHTS and CDR2 YDEGEE. With 4 bases clipped from V and 7 bases from J, the junction kept 14 bases outside the gene matches. The CDR3 is 16 residues long. The CDR3 DNA reads as TGTGCCAGCAGCCCTCTGGACAGGGCCTTTTTGAATACGCAGTATTTT. It translates to CASSPLDRAFLNTQYF.

The rearrangement uses TRBV5-8 and TRBJ2-1; the match to TRBD2 covers 8 bases. CDR3 length: 15 amino acids. V shed 4 bases and J 0 bases; nucleotides not matched to a gene: 3. Germline values: CDR1 SGHTS, CDR2 YDEGEE. CDR3 coding DNA: TGTGCCAGCAGCACCGGGACTAGCTCCTACAATGAGCAGTTCTTC. This sequence encodes CASSTGTSSYNEQFF.

Only one count was recorded for this clone. The chain links TRBV7-2 to TRBJ2-5, with 8 bases lining up with TRBD2. The CDR3 spans 18 residues. With 3 bases clipped from V and 4 bases from J, the junction kept 16 bases outside the gene matches. The germline V gene has CDR1 SGHTA and CDR2 FQGNSA. CDR3 sequence (DNA): TGTGCCAGCAGCTTTAGGGCCTGGGCAGCGGGAGAAAGAGAGACCCAGTACTTC. Its translation: CASSFRAWAAGERETQYF.

The chain uses TRBV19 and TRBJ1-1, with TRBD1 identical over 8 bases. V was clipped by 7 bases and J by 3 bases; unmatched bases: 13. In germline, CDR1 is LNHDA, CDR2 SQIVND (reference sequence). The CDR3 length is 16 residues. CDR3 sequence (DNA): TGTGCCAGTAAGAACCCCGGACAGGGACGTGACACTGAAGCTTTCTTT. This translates into CASKNPGQGRDTEAFF.

V gene TRBV29-1 combines with J gene TRBJ1-1; no clear D gene. The V gene's germline CDR1 is SQVTM and CDR2 ANQGSEA. Trimming cost V 8 bases and J 12 bases, with 19 bases left between them. The CDR3 sequence is 11 residues long. The CDR3, as DNA: TGCAGCAGCGATCTAGGCCAAGCAACTTTCTTT. Protein: CSSDLGQATFF.

The J gene is TRBJ1-1, the V gene TRBV21-1. TRBV21-1 counts as a pseudogene. This CDR3 is 14 amino acids long. The CDR3 here is CASSKAGKNTEAFF. CDR3 coding DNA: TGTGCCAGCAGCAAAGCGGGGAAGAACACTGAAGCTTTCTTT.

This clone occurred a few times. The V call is TRBV25-1, the J call TRBJ1-5, with TRBD1 matching 7 bases. CDR1 and CDR2 from the germline V gene are MGHDK and SYGVNS. Trimming removed 2 bases from V and 2 bases from J; junction bases left unmatched: 6. CDR3 length: 16 amino acids. The CDR3 spells CASSEEGTGGNQPQHF. In DNA, the CDR3 is TGTGCCAGCAGTGAAGAAGGCACAGGGGGCAATCAGCCCCAGCATTTT.

V and J are TRBV28 and TRBJ2-5; a possible D gene is TRBD1 (7 bases). CDR3 length: 15 residues. Germline V gene data show CDR1 as MDHEN and CDR2 as SYDVKM. Trimming removed 3 bases from V and 5 bases from J, with 16 bases in between. CDR3 amino acids: CASSFRGVPGETQYF. The DNA of the CDR3 is TGTGCCAGCAGTTTCAGGGGGGTCCCGGGGGAGACCCAGTACTTC.

The rearrangement links TRBV5-6 to TRBJ1-1, with D possibly being TRBD1 (5 bases). There are 15 residues in the CDR3. V lost 0 bases to trimming and J lost 0 bases, with 9 bases between them. Germline V gene lookup returns CDR1 SGHDT and CDR2 YYEEEE. The CDR3 spells CASSLEGAVNTEAFF. In DNA form, the CDR3 reads TGTGCCAGCAGCTTGGAAGGGGCGGTGAACACTGAAGCTTTCTTT.

This chain uses TRBV28 with TRBJ1-5; the D gene is possibly TRBD1 (6 bases). The germline V and J ends were trimmed by 3 bases and 6 bases, with 21 bases remaining between them. Germline V gene sequence: CDR1 MDHEN, CDR2 SYDVKM. This CDR3 contains 17 residues. The CDR3 protein is CASSLNGGGLWSQPQHF. The CDR3 bases are TGTGCCAGCAGTTTGAACGGAGGGGGGCTATGGAGTCAGCCCCAGCATTTT.

The chain is built from TRBV11-2 and TRBJ2-7; the D gene is possibly TRBD2 (5 bases). CDR1 is SGHAT and CDR2 is FQNNGV in the germline V gene. V lost 2 bases and J lost 3, with 14 bases in between. The CDR3 consists of 15 residues. The CDR3 coding sequence is TGTGCCAGCAGCTTATCTAGGACTCTCTACTACGAGCAGTACTTC. Protein: CASSLSRTLYYEQYF.

The J gene is TRBJ2-1, the V gene TRBV28, with D unresolved. This CDR3 comprises 13 residues. V was clipped by 2 bases and J by 5 bases, with 7 bases between them. Germline lookup yields CDR1 MDHEN and CDR2 SYDVKM. CDR3: CASSLGLNNEQFF. The CDR3 DNA follows: TGTGCCAGCAGTTTAGGGCTCAACAATGAGCAGTTCTTC.

The gene calls are TRBV7-3 and TRBJ2-3; the match to TRBD2 covers 10 bases. Looked up from germline, CDR1 is SGHTA and CDR2 is FQGTGA. V lost 6 bases to trimming and J lost 1 base; unmatched junction nucleotides: 4. The CDR3 length is 15 residues. The CDR3: CASRNLAGGTDTQYF. CDR3 nucleotides: TGTGCCAGCAGGAATCTAGCGGGAGGCACAGATACGCAGTATTTT.

The chain couples TRBV5-5 to TRBJ2-2, with D possibly matching TRBD2 (5 bases). The CDR3 totals 16 residues. V lost 4 bases to trimming and J lost 0 bases, with 13 bases between them. CDR1 and CDR2 (germline): SGHKS, YYEKEE (reference sequence). This CDR3 reads CASSRRAGTNTGELFF. CDR3 nucleotide sequence: TGTGCCAGCAGCCGCCGGGCCGGGACGAACACCGGGGAGCTGTTTTTT. Full variable domain (rest looked up from reference TRBV5-5 and TRBJ2-2): DAGVTQSPTHLIKTRGQQVTLRCSPISGHKSVSWYQQVLGQGPQFIFQYYEKEERGRGNFPDRFSARQFPNYSSELNVNALLLGDSALYLCASSRRAGTNTGELFFGEGSRLTVL.

V gene TRBV28 combines with J gene TRBJ1-5; D remains ambiguous. This CDR3 has 14 amino acids. The V end was cut by 3 bases, the J end by 3 bases, with 9 bases between. In germline, CDR1 is MDHEN, CDR2 SYDVKM. CDR3 region: CASSFTAYNQPQHF. The CDR3 nucleotides read TGTGCCAGCAGTTTTACAGCGTACAATCAGCCCCAGCATTTT.

The chain combines TRBV6-4 with TRBJ2-7; 8 bases align to TRBD1. The germline V gene encodes CDR1 MRHNA and CDR2 SNTAGT. The CDR3 has 13 residues. V shed 0 bases, J shed 6 bases, and the junction held 1 base outside the gene matches. CDR3 in DNA: TGTGCCAGCAGTGACTCCGGGACAGGCGAGCAGTACTTC. This gives the protein CASSDSGTGEQYF.

The genes are TRBV28 and TRBJ2-7; maybe TRBD1 (6 bases). CDR3 size: 14 residues. V was trimmed by 5 bases and J by 2 bases, leaving 13 bases between them. In germline, CDR1 is MDHEN, CDR2 SYDVKM. The CDR3 protein is CASSRIWGPYEQYF. In DNA form, the CDR3 reads TGTGCCAGCAGTCGAATTTGGGGGCCCTACGAGCAGTACTTC.

The chain couples TRBV4-1 to TRBJ2-7; 8 positions match TRBD2. V lost 3 bases to trimming and J lost 4 bases; unmatched junction nucleotides: 20. Per germline, CDR1 MGHRA and CDR2 YSYEKL. The CDR3 is 19 amino acids. CDR3 in DNA: TGCGCCAGCAGCCATAAGATGCGGGAGGCCACCTCCCGGGGTTACGAGCAGTACTTC. It specifies CASSHKMREATSRGYEQYF.

The chain employs TRBV19 and TRBJ2-7; D gene unclear. In germline, CDR1 is LNHDA, CDR2 SQIVND (reference sequence). Trimming removed 5 bases at V and 5 bases at J, with 13 bases between. The CDR3 extends over 13 amino acids. In DNA form, the CDR3 reads TGTGCCAGTAGTTTGGTCTTCGCGGACGAGCAGTACTTC. This translates into CASSLVFADEQYF. The full variable domain, completed using reference TRBV19 and TRBJ2-7, is DGGITQSPKYLFRKEGQNVTLSCEQNLNHDAMYWYRQDPGQGLRLIYYSQIVNDFQKGDIAEGYSVSREKKESFPLTVTSAQKNPTAFYLCASSLVFADEQYFGPGTRLTVT.